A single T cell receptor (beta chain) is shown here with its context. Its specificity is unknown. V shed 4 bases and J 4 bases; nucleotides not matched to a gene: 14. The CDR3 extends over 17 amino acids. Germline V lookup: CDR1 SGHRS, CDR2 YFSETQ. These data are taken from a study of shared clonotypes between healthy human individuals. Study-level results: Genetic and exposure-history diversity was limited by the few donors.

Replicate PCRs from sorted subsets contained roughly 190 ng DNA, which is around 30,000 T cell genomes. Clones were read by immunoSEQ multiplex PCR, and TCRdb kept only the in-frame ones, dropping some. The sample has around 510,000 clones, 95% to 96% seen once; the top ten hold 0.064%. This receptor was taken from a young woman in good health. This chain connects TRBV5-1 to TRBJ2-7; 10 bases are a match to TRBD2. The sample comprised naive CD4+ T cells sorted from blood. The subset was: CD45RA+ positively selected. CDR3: CASSTQGNSGRDYEQYF. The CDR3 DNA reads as TGCGCCAGCAGCACACAGGGAAACAGCGGGAGGGATTACGAGCAGTACTTC.